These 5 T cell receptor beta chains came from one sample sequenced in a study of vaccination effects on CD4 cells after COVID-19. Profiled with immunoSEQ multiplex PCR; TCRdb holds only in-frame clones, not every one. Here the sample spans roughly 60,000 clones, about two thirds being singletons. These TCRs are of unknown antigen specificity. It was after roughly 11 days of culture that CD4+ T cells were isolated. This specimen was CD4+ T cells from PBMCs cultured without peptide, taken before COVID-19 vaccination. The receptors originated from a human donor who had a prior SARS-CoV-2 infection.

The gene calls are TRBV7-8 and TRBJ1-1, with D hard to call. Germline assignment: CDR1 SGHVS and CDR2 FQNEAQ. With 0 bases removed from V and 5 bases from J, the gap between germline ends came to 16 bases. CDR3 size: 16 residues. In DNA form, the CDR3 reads TGTGCCAGCAGCTTAGCTCTCGAGGGCGCGAGGACTGAAGCTTTCTTT. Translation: CASSLALEGARTEAFF.

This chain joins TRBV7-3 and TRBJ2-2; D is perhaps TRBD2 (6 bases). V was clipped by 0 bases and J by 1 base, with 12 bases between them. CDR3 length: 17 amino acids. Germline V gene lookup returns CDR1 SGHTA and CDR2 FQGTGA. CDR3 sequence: CASSLTFEAGNTGELFF. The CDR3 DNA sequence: TGTGCCAGCAGCTTAACGTTCGAAGCGGGGAACACCGGGGAGCTGTTTTTT. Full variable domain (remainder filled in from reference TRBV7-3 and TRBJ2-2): GAGVSQTPSNKVTEKGKYVELRCDPISGHTALYWYRQSLGQGPEFLIYFQGTGAADDSGLPNDRFFAVRPEGSVSTLKIQRTERGDSAVYLCASSLTFEAGNTGELFFGEGSRLTVL.

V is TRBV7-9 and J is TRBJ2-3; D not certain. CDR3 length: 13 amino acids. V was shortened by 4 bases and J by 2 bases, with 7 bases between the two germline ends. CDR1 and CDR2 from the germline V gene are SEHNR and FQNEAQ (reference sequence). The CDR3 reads CASSSQATDTQYF. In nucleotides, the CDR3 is TGTGCCAGCAGCTCCCAGGCCACAGATACGCAGTATTTT.

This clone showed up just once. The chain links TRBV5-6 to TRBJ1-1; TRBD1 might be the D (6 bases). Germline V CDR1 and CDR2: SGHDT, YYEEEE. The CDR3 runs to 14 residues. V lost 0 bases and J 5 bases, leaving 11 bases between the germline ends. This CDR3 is CASSLAPTGTEAFF. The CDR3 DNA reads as TGTGCCAGCAGCTTGGCCCCTACAGGGACTGAAGCTTTCTTT.

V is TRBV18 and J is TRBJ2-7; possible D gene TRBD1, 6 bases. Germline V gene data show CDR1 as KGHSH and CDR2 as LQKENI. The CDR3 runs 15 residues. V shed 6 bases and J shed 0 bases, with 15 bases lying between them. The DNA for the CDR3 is TGTGCCAGCTCTCGCCGGGACACGAGCTCCTACGAGCAGTACTTC. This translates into CASSRRDTSSYEQYF.